Listed here are 14 T cell receptor beta chains from one sample, sequenced in a study of regulatory T cells in long-lasting Graves disease. Arm-PCR of CDR3 regions and iRepertoire HTBI primers were the basis on which TCR beta libraries were built. One entry per CDR3 protein results from TCRdb running MiXCR on the multiplex PCR reads. The table shows 350,000 to 450,000 distinct CDR3 sequences, with under 25% occurring only once. As for time point: persistent/refractory GD, antithyroid drugs over 5 years with positive TRAb. With RNA extracted from PBMCs as input, the TCR library was made. The input for sequencing was peripheral blood mononuclear cells (PBMCs), taken when the disease was refractory, from a patient treated with antithyroid drugs. The receptors shown here come from a female donor with Graves disease.

This clonotype showed up just a few times. The genes are TRBV20-1 and TRBJ2-2; 7 bases fit TRBD1. This CDR3 is 16 amino acids long. Germline values: CDR1 DFQATT, CDR2 SNEGSKA (reference sequence). V was clipped by 2 bases and J by 3 bases; unmatched bases: 9. Here the CDR3 reads CSARIAGTAYTGELFF. Written as DNA, the CDR3 is TGCAGTGCTAGAATTGCCGGGACAGCATACACCGGGGAGCTGTTTTTT.

This clonotype was recorded at least ten times. This rearrangement joins TRBV28 to TRBJ1-5; TRBD1 might be the D (5 bases). V was shortened by 6 bases and J by 6 bases, with 15 bases between the two germline ends. The CDR3 has 14 amino acids. Germline V gene sequence: CDR1 MDHEN, CDR2 SYDVKM. This CDR3 reads CASSLGGVSQPQHF. The CDR3 DNA is TGTGCCAGCAGCCTGGGGGGGGTGAGTCAGCCCCAGCATTTT.

The chain joins TRBV6-5 to TRBJ1-5; D ambiguous. The V end was cut by 2 bases, the J end by 2 bases, with 10 bases between. Germline V gene sequence: CDR1 MNHEY, CDR2 SVGAGI. This CDR3 has 15 residues. In DNA form, the CDR3 reads TGTGCCAGCAGTTACGGAACCAGCGGCAATCAGCCCCAGCATTTT. Its protein is CASSYGTSGNQPQHF.

Notes on this clonotype: This likely reflects a read error, since a far larger clone is one base away. The chain combines TRBV6-4 with TRBJ2-7, with 7 bases identical to TRBD1. The CDR3 is 15 amino acids. Germline V gene lookup returns CDR1 MRHNA and CDR2 SNTAGT. This CDR3 reads CARSSQGVSSYEQYF. In nucleotides, the CDR3 is TGTGCCCGCAGTTCCCAGGGGGTCAGCTCCTACGAGCAGTACTTC.

The table lists this clonotype with many counts. The J gene is TRBJ2-5, the V gene TRBV28; TRBD1 agrees at 8 bases. The V segment lost 8 bases and the J segment 1 base; nucleotides outside the gene matches: 6. The CDR3 is made up of 14 amino acids. Germline CDR1 reads MDHEN; CDR2 reads SYDVKM. CDR3: CASGSGQGQETQYF. CDR3 DNA: TGTGCCAGCGGTTCCGGACAGGGCCAAGAGACCCAGTACTTC.

This clonotype has ten or more counts. The chain combines TRBV12-3 or TRBV12-4 with TRBJ1-6, with D possibly matching TRBD1 (6 bases). This CDR3 contains 17 residues. V was cut by 4 bases and J by 11 bases, with 24 bases left in between. For the CDR3, the DNA is TGTGCCAGCAGTTCGTTAAGGGATGTCTGGAAGGGGGCACCCCTCCACTTT. Amino acids: CASSSLRDVWKGAPLHF.

The chain links TRBV9 to TRBJ1-3, with 10 bases fitting TRBD1. Losses at the gene ends were 3 bases for V and 2 bases for J; bases not matched to a gene: 2. Germline CDR1 and CDR2: SGDLS and YYNGEE. The CDR3 contains 15 residues. CDR3 region: CASSGGTGAGNTIYF. The CDR3 DNA follows: TGTGCCAGCAGCGGGGGGACAGGGGCTGGAAACACCATATATTTT.

There are a few counts of this clonotype. The chain couples TRBV20-1 to TRBJ2-7; D gene uncertain. The CDR3 loop spans 12 amino acids. CDR1 DFQATT and CDR2 SNEGSKA come from the germline V gene (reference sequence). V gave up 2 bases and J gave up 4 bases, with 9 bases separating them. The CDR3 DNA sequence: TGCAGTGCTAGATACGTCGGATACGAGCAGTACTTC. This gives the protein CSARYVGYEQYF.

This clonotype was recorded a few times. V usage is TRBV6-1 and J usage is TRBJ2-2; 8 bases map to TRBD1. In germline, CDR1 is MNHNS, CDR2 SASEGT. V lost 6 bases to trimming and J lost 8 bases; unmatched junction nucleotides: 8. CDR3 length equals 14 residues. DNA of the CDR3: TGTGCCAGCAGCCGGACAGGGAAGGGAGGGGAGCTGTTTTTT. Translation gives CASSRTGKGGELFF.

This clonotype was found many times. The J gene is TRBJ1-4, the V gene TRBV27, with a possible D match to TRBD1 (6 bases). Germline loops: CDR1 MNHEY, CDR2 SMNVEV (reference sequence). V lost 0 bases and J 3 bases, leaving 14 bases between the germline ends. CDR3 length: 17 amino acids. This chain's CDR3 is CASSLSRQAGSNEKLFF. The CDR3 DNA reads TGTGCCAGCAGTTTATCTCGACAGGCTGGCTCTAATGAAAAACTGTTTTTT.

This clonotype was seen repeatedly, ten times or more. The rearrangement uses TRBV6-1 and TRBJ2-5; tentatively, D is TRBD1 (6 bases). Looked up from germline, CDR1 is MNHNS and CDR2 is SASEGT. Between the trimmed V and J ends, which lost 8 bases and 2 bases, there was a span of 21 bases. The CDR3 loop spans 16 amino acids. The CDR3 nucleotides are TGTGCCAGCGGGTTTACCCAAGGGGGTACGCAAGAGACCCAGTACTTC. This sequence encodes CASGFTQGGTQETQYF.

This chain links TRBV20-1 with TRBJ2-7, with TRBD2 identical over 13 bases. From germline, CDR1 is DFQATT and CDR2 SNEGSKA (reference sequence). The CDR3 covers 14 residues. V dropped 8 bases and J dropped 5; count of bases not matched to a gene: 9. As DNA, the CDR3 is TGCAGTACCTTCAGACTAGCGGGAGGAAACGAGCAGTACTTC. Its translation is CSTFRLAGGNEQYF.

V is TRBV6-1 and J is TRBJ2-7; 14 bases map to TRBD2. Germline trimming cut 6 bases from V and 0 bases from J; bases unmatched to any gene: 7. This CDR3 has 17 amino acids. Looked up from germline, CDR1 is MNHNS and CDR2 is SASEGT. CDR3 DNA: TGTGCCAGCAGAAGACTCGGACTAGCGGGAGGCTCCTACGAGCAGTACTTC. Translated: CASRRLGLAGGSYEQYF.

Concerning this clonotype: This may come from a read error, since a much larger clone is one base off. CDR3 nucleotides: TGTGCCAGCAGCTCCTCAATGGCCACTGAAGCTTTCTTT. This codes for CASSSSMATEAFF. The chain links TRBV11-3 to TRBJ1-1; no clear D gene. Trimming pared 4 bases from V and 4 bases from J, leaving 10 bases between. The CDR3 runs to 13 residues. Looked up from germline, CDR1 is SGHNT and CDR2 is YENEEA.